A single sample is the source of the 26 T cell receptor beta chains below, sequenced in a study of control samples from healthy donors and cancer patients. Using immunoSEQ multiplex PCR, the repertoire was profiled, and TCRdb retains in-frame clones only, with some absent. The sample shows about 160,000 clones, roughly 93% of them seen only once. Sequenced: blood. Source of these receptors: a woman aged 55-69 years in good health.

The V call is TRBV6-2 or TRBV6-3, the J call TRBJ2-3; D perhaps matches TRBD2 (7 bases). The V and J ends lost 7 bases and 0 bases respectively, with 17 bases between them. CDR1 MNHEY and CDR2 SVGEGT come from the germline V gene. This CDR3 has 16 amino acids. The CDR3 reads CASTPGGWASTDTQYF. CDR3 coding DNA: TGTGCCAGCACCCCGGGGGGCTGGGCTAGCACAGATACGCAGTATTTT.

The DNA for the CDR3 is TGTGCCAGCAGCTTAGGCGGGGGGTACCAAGAGACCCAGTACTTC. Its protein is CASSLGGGYQETQYF. The chain joins TRBV11-2 to TRBJ2-5, with 8 bases lining up with TRBD2. With V trimmed by 1 base and J by 0 bases, 1 base remained unmatched. The CDR3 runs to 15 residues. The germline V gene has CDR1 SGHAT and CDR2 FQNNGV.

V and J are TRBV2 and TRBJ1-5, with D unclear. The CDR3 contains 15 residues. V dropped 4 bases and J dropped 0 bases, with 10 bases sitting between them. Germline CDR1 SNHLY, CDR2 FYNNEI. In nucleotides, the CDR3 is TGTGCCAGCAGTGTGAGGCGGAATAGCAATCAGCCCCAGCATTTT. Translating it yields CASSVRRNSNQPQHF.

The rearrangement links TRBV6-2 or TRBV6-3 to TRBJ1-2, with a possible D match to TRBD1 (5 bases). CDR3 size: 13 residues. V lost 0 bases, J lost 6 bases, and 8 bases lay in between. Germline V CDR1 and CDR2: MNHEY, SVGEGT. The CDR3 spells CASSYSRENGYTF. CDR3 DNA sequence: TGTGCCAGCAGTTACTCCAGGGAAAATGGCTACACCTTC.

The rearrangement uses TRBV6-5 and TRBJ1-1, with D possibly matching TRBD1 (5 bases). This CDR3 spans 16 amino acids. The ends were cut back, 1 base at V and 6 bases at J, with 18 bases in the middle. CDR1 is MNHEY and CDR2 is SVGAGI in the germline V gene. This CDR3 is CASSYLVGRGSSEAFF. The DNA of the CDR3 is TGTGCCAGCAGTTACTTGGTCGGCCGGGGGTCGTCTGAAGCTTTCTTT.

This chain joins TRBV6-2 or TRBV6-3 and TRBJ1-5; D unclear. The CDR3 sequence is 15 residues long. Germline values: CDR1 MNHEY, CDR2 SVGEGT. V gave up 0 bases and J gave up 3 bases, with 9 bases separating them. As DNA, the CDR3 is TGTGCCAGCAGTTACTCGGCAGGCCTCAATCAGCCCCAGCATTTT. Encoded protein: CASSYSAGLNQPQHF.

The V gene is TRBV7-2, the J gene TRBJ2-5; 12 positions agree with TRBD2. Trimming at V came to 1 base and at J to 4 bases, leaving 7 bases not matched to a gene. The CDR3 sequence is 17 residues long. CDR1 and CDR2 (germline): SGHTA, FQGNSA. DNA for the CDR3: TGTGCCAGCAGCTTAGTGGCTAGCGGGGGGGCGGCAGAGACCCAGTACTTC. Translated: CASSLVASGGAAETQYF.

This chain connects TRBV7-9 to TRBJ1-1, with D possibly matching TRBD1 (5 bases). The germline gives CDR1 SEHNR, CDR2 FQNEAQ (reference sequence). The CDR3 has 14 amino acids. V lost 5 bases and J lost 4, with 14 bases in between. The CDR3 protein is CASSTVGVITEAFF. The CDR3 DNA sequence: TGTGCCAGCAGCACCGTGGGGGTTATCACTGAAGCTTTCTTT.

V gene TRBV27 combines with J gene TRBJ2-3; D is uncertain. This CDR3 is 13 amino acids long. Trimming shortened V by 1 base and J by 4 bases, and 6 bases separated the two germline ends. The germline CDR1 and CDR2 sequences are MNHEY and SMNVEV (reference sequence). CDR3: CASSLWQADTQYF. Written as DNA, the CDR3 is TGTGCCAGCAGTTTATGGCAGGCAGATACGCAGTATTTT.

The chain couples TRBV7-9 to TRBJ1-2, with 8 bases aligning to TRBD1. With V trimmed by 5 bases and J by 4 bases, 15 bases remained unmatched. Germline-derived CDR1 and CDR2 are SEHNR and FQNEAQ (reference sequence). CDR3 length: 17 amino acids. The CDR3 is CASSHGSDRGLPYGYTF. The DNA for the CDR3 is TGTGCCAGCAGCCATGGGAGCGACAGGGGACTTCCCTATGGCTACACCTTC.

The chain uses TRBV3-1 (or the pseudogene TRBV3-2) and TRBJ2-1; 15 bases line up with TRBD2. The trim removed 4 bases at V and 10 bases at J, leaving 8 bases unmatched. This CDR3 is 16 amino acids long. Germline CDR1 is LGHDT and CDR2 is YNNKEL (reference sequence). The CDR3 region is CASSPWTSGGAREQFF. For the CDR3, the DNA is TGTGCCAGCAGCCCCTGGACTAGCGGGGGGGCCAGGGAGCAGTTCTTC.

The rearrangement links TRBV7-2 to TRBJ1-2, with D uncertain. This CDR3 comprises 13 residues. The germline CDR1 and CDR2 sequences are SGHTA and FQGNSA. V was shortened by 5 bases and J by 5 bases, with 12 bases between the two germline ends. The DNA of the CDR3 is TGTGCCAGCAGCGAGAACGGCGGGTATGGCTACACCTTC. Translated: CASSENGGYGYTF. Filled out from reference TRBV7-2 and TRBJ1-2, the complete variable domain reads GAGVSQSPSNKVTEKGKDVELRCDPISGHTALYWYRQSLGQGLEFLIYFQGNSAPDKSGLPSDRFSAERTGGSVSTLTIQRTQQEDSAVYLCASSENGGYGYTFGSGTRLTVV.

J is TRBJ1-1 and V is TRBV10-1; D gene unclear. The V end lost 0 bases, the J end lost 0 bases, and 8 bases lay between the germline ends. This CDR3 region has 15 residues. Germline CDR1 is WNHNN and CDR2 is SYGVQD (reference sequence). The CDR3 sequence is CASSESGRMNTEAFF. The CDR3 region has the DNA TGCGCCAGCAGTGAGTCGGGCCGGATGAACACTGAAGCTTTCTTT.

The rearrangement joins TRBV2 to TRBJ1-2; D is uncertain. Trimming removed 1 base from V and 7 bases from J, with 13 bases in between. The CDR3 consists of 14 residues. From germline, CDR1 is SNHLY and CDR2 FYNNEI. The CDR3 is CASSEGNNYPGYTF. The CDR3 DNA follows: TGTGCCAGCAGTGAAGGGAACAATTACCCTGGCTACACCTTC.

The gene calls are TRBV24-1 and TRBJ2-1; TRBD1 is a possible D gene (6 bases). Between the trimmed V and J ends, which lost 3 bases and 6 bases, there was a span of 14 bases. Germline CDR1 and CDR2: KGHDR and SFDVKD. The CDR3 runs to 15 residues. The CDR3 protein is CATSDPGHLSNEQFF. In nucleotides, the CDR3 is TGTGCCACCAGTGATCCGGGACACCTGTCCAATGAGCAGTTCTTC.

CDR3 amino acids: CASATGEVVRGYTF. CDR3 DNA sequence: TGTGCCAGTGCTACAGGGGAAGTCGTGCGGGGCTACACCTTC. The V call is TRBV19, the J call TRBJ1-2; 7 bases fit TRBD1. There are 14 residues in the CDR3. Germline CDR1 reads LNHDA; CDR2 reads SQIVND (reference sequence). Unmatched junction bases numbered 14, after V lost 8 bases and J lost 8 bases.

CDR3: CASSHSSGTNSGANVLTF. The CDR3 nucleotides are TGTGCCAGCAGCCACAGTAGCGGAACCAACTCTGGGGCCAACGTCCTGACTTTC. The chain couples TRBV3-1 (or the pseudogene TRBV3-2) to TRBJ2-6; a possible D gene is TRBD2 (6 bases). This CDR3 spans 18 amino acids. V lost 3 bases, J lost 0 bases, and 15 bases lay in between. Germline CDR1 LGHDT, CDR2 YNNKEL (reference sequence).

This chain uses TRBV19 with TRBJ2-7; TRBD1 agrees at 8 bases. The germline CDR1 and CDR2 sequences are LNHDA and SQIVND (reference sequence). V dropped 1 base and J dropped 1; count of bases not matched to a gene: 3. This CDR3 contains 15 residues. The CDR3: CASSIGRTGSYEQYF. The CDR3 DNA is TGTGCCAGTAGTATAGGTAGGACAGGGTCCTACGAGCAGTACTTC.

The CDR3 coding sequence is TGTGCCAGCAGCCAAGATTTGTGGGATGGAGAGACCCAGTACTTC. Translation: CASSQDLWDGETQYF. V and J are TRBV3-1 (or the pseudogene TRBV3-2) and TRBJ2-5; no firm D call. The V end was cut by 0 bases, the J end by 4 bases, with 12 bases between. Germline V gives CDR1 LGHDT, CDR2 YNNKEL (reference sequence). This CDR3 contains 15 residues.

This chain links TRBV3-1 (or the pseudogene TRBV3-2) with TRBJ1-4; 7 bases match TRBD1. V was pared by 8 bases and J by 7 bases, with 7 bases of the junction left unmatched. Germline CDR1 is LGHDT and CDR2 is YNNKEL (reference sequence). The CDR3 sequence is 13 residues long. CDR3 residues: CASRRQGSEKLFF. In nucleotides, the CDR3 is TGTGCCAGCCGACGACAGGGCAGTGAAAAACTGTTTTTT.

The chain combines TRBV5-1 with TRBJ2-1; TRBD1 aligns across 9 bases. CDR3 size: 15 residues. Germline V CDR1 and CDR2: SGHRS, YFSETQ. The junction had 4 bases not matched to a gene; V was cut back by 3 bases and J by 3 bases. CDR3 DNA sequence: TGCGCCAGCAGCTCCGGGACAGGGCGCTACAATGAGCAGTTCTTC. Translation: CASSSGTGRYNEQFF.

The genes are TRBV2 and TRBJ1-2; 8 bases align to TRBD1. V dropped 4 bases and J dropped 8; count of bases not matched to a gene: 6. CDR3 size: 13 residues. From germline, CDR1 is SNHLY and CDR2 FYNNEI. As DNA, the CDR3 is TGTGCCAGCAGTGTAGGACAGGGAAACGGCTACACCTTC. This translates into CASSVGQGNGYTF.

CDR3 amino acids: CASSEARLYGYTF. The CDR3 coding sequence is TGTGCCAGCAGTGAAGCCCGGCTTTATGGCTACACCTTC. The rearrangement links TRBV2 to TRBJ1-2; no reliable D call. The CDR3 extends over 13 amino acids. Germline CDR1 is SNHLY and CDR2 is FYNNEI. Trimming cost V 0 bases and J 5 bases, with 7 bases left between them.

About this clone itself: The identical CDR3 is also encoded by other nucleotide sequences in the sample. The V call is TRBV18, the J call TRBJ1-5, with TRBD1 as a possible D gene (5 bases). The CDR3 is 13 residues long. From germline, CDR1 is KGHSH and CDR2 LQKENI. V dropped 3 bases and J dropped 5 bases, with 8 bases sitting between them. The CDR3 protein is CASSPRGDQPQHF. CDR3 sequence (DNA): TGTGCCAGCTCACCTCGAGGGGATCAGCCCCAGCATTTT. The whole variable domain, filled in from reference TRBV18 and TRBJ1-5, reads NAGVMQNPRHLVRRRGQEARLRCSPMKGHSHVYWYRQLPEEGLKFMVYLQKENIIDESGMPKERFSAEFPKEGPSILRIQQVVRGDSAAYFCASSPRGDQPQHFGDGTRLSIL.

V and J are TRBV2 and TRBJ1-6; 9 positions agree with TRBD1. In germline, CDR1 is SNHLY, CDR2 FYNNEI. V shed 4 bases, J shed 4 bases, and the junction held 17 bases outside the gene matches. There are 20 residues in the CDR3. The CDR3 reads CASSADIVTGGVAYNSPLHF. The DNA of the CDR3 is TGTGCCAGCAGTGCCGATATTGTGACAGGGGGAGTCGCTTATAATTCACCCCTCCACTTT.

J is TRBJ1-2 and V is TRBV4-3, with 7 positions matching TRBD1. The germline V gene encodes CDR1 LGHNA and CDR2 YSLEER. V dropped 0 bases and J dropped 8; count of bases not matched to a gene: 15. This CDR3 comprises 17 residues. CDR3 nucleotide sequence: TGCGCCAGCAGCCAAGATTCCGGGACAGTGTTGGTTCACGGCTACACCTTC. It specifies CASSQDSGTVLVHGYTF.